Presented here are 27 T cell receptor beta chains from one specimen sequenced in a study of memory CD4+ T cells and cytomegalovirus serostatus. Clones were sequenced by immunoSEQ multiplex PCR, and TCRdb holds only the in-frame ones, with some missing. The sample has around 99,000 clones, around 80% seen once. Single viable CD3+CD4+CD8-CD45RO+ cells were sorted as the memory CD4+ T cells. Sequencing was performed on memory CD4+ T cells from blood. The receptor source for this set is an adult in good health and CMV-seropositive.

The rearrangement joins TRBV6-5 to TRBJ2-7, with 13 bases matching TRBD2. With 5 bases clipped from V and 2 bases from J, the junction kept 3 bases outside the gene matches. Per the germline V gene, CDR1 is MNHEY and CDR2 is SVGAGI. CDR3 size: 15 residues. The CDR3 here is CASSRTSGGTYEQYF. In DNA form, the CDR3 reads TGTGCCAGCAGTCGGACTAGCGGGGGAACCTACGAGCAGTACTTC.

The J gene is TRBJ2-7, the V gene TRBV19, with 8 bases lining up with TRBD2. J was trimmed by 5 bases and V by 2 bases; bases with no gene match: 14. Germline-derived CDR1 and CDR2 are LNHDA and SQIVND (reference sequence). CDR3 size: 17 residues. Written as DNA, the CDR3 is TGTGCCAGTAGTATACGCTCCGGAGCTAGCGGGTTCCACGAGCAGTACTTC. Translation gives CASSIRSGASGFHEQYF.

V and J are TRBV7-9 and TRBJ2-7; TRBD2 aligns across 10 bases. CDR1 SEHNR and CDR2 FQNEAQ come from the germline V gene (reference sequence). The CDR3 spans 15 residues. V lost 4 bases and J lost 1; bases outside the gene matches: 4. CDR3: CASSSGLARSYEQYF. The DNA of the CDR3 is TGTGCCAGCAGCTCGGGACTAGCGAGATCCTACGAGCAGTACTTC.

This clone was observed a few times. This chain connects TRBV5-4 to TRBJ2-3, with D possibly being TRBD1 (6 bases). Per the germline V gene, CDR1 is SGHNT and CDR2 is YYREEE (reference sequence). Between the trimmed V and J ends, which lost 0 bases and 6 bases, there was a span of 8 bases. The CDR3 is 13 residues long. CDR3: CASSLEGGDTQYF. The DNA for the CDR3 is TGTGCCAGCAGCTTGGAAGGGGGTGATACGCAGTATTTT.

In its sample, this clone was seen once. V and J are TRBV7-9 and TRBJ2-2; TRBD1 matches at 8 bases. Trimming cost V 1 base and J 4 bases; bases outside gene matches: 2. There are 15 residues in the CDR3. The germline CDR1 and CDR2 sequences are SEHNR and FQNEAQ (reference sequence). The CDR3 DNA reads TGTGCCAGCAGCTTAGGGACAGGGCCCACCGGGGAGCTGTTTTTT. Residues: CASSLGTGPTGELFF.

V is TRBV28 and J is TRBJ1-2; weak D call: TRBD1 (5 bases). The germline CDR1 and CDR2 sequences are MDHEN and SYDVKM. The CDR3 covers 14 residues. V shed 8 bases and J shed 6 bases, with 19 bases lying between them. The chain's CDR3 is CASRSLRTLDGYTF. The CDR3 DNA is TGTGCCAGCCGCTCCCTCCGGACACTCGATGGCTACACCTTC.

In its sample, this clone was seen once. The chain combines TRBV28 with TRBJ2-5; D may match TRBD1 or TRBD2 (5 bases each). This CDR3 has 18 amino acids. V lost 6 bases and J 3 bases, leaving 26 bases between the germline ends. Germline CDR1 MDHEN, CDR2 SYDVKM. The CDR3 region has the DNA TGTGCCAGCAGCTCGTCAGCCGAAACCCCAGGGACCGAAGAGACCCAGTACTTC. This sequence encodes CASSSSAETPGTEETQYF.

The chain employs TRBV7-2 and TRBJ1-3; D possibly corresponds to TRBD1 (6 bases). Germline lookup yields CDR1 SGHTA and CDR2 FQGNSA. With 6 bases removed from V and 0 bases from J, the gap between germline ends came to 12 bases. The CDR3 has 15 amino acids. The DNA for the CDR3 is TGTGCCAGCAGGGCGGGGGCCCTCTCTGGAAACACCATATATTTT. Protein product: CASRAGALSGNTIYF.

This clone was recorded many times. The V gene is TRBV2, the J gene TRBJ1-5; possible D gene TRBD1, 5 bases. The CDR3 is made up of 11 amino acids. CDR1 SNHLY and CDR2 FYNNEI come from the germline V gene. Trimming removed 8 bases at V and 9 bases at J, with 11 bases between. For the CDR3, the DNA is TGTGCCAGCCAGGGAAGCGGGCCCCAGCATTTT. It is translated as CASQGSGPQHF.

V usage is TRBV5-1 and J usage is TRBJ2-7, with D perhaps matching TRBD2 (5 bases). The V end was cut by 6 bases, the J end by 3 bases, with 13 bases between. Germline V gene sequence: CDR1 SGHRS, CDR2 YFSETQ. The CDR3 runs to 13 residues. The CDR3 protein is CASTDTSGYEQYF. The CDR3 region has the DNA TGCGCCAGCACCGATACGAGCGGCTACGAGCAGTACTTC.

DNA of the CDR3: TGTGCCAGCAGCTATAGACAGGGACAGGGGGCCGAGAATGAAAAACTGTTTTTT. Its protein is CASSYRQGQGAENEKLFF. This chain joins TRBV7-6 and TRBJ1-4, with TRBD1 identical over 12 bases. CDR3 size: 18 residues. V lost 4 bases to trimming and J lost 5 bases; unmatched junction nucleotides: 11. Germline V CDR1 and CDR2: SGHVS, FNYEAQ.

The chain carries TRBV7-9 and TRBJ2-5; a possible D gene is TRBD1 (6 bases). Germline V CDR1 and CDR2: SEHNR, FQNEAQ (reference sequence). The CDR3 contains 16 residues. V shed 5 bases and J shed 1 base, with 17 bases lying between them. CDR3 region: CASSIQGTPSQETQYF. The CDR3 DNA reads TGTGCCAGCAGCATACAGGGCACCCCTTCCCAAGAGACCCAGTACTTC.

The V gene is TRBV18, the J gene TRBJ1-1; D unclear. Germline V CDR1 and CDR2: KGHSH, LQKENI. Trimming took off 3 bases at V and 1 base at J, with 12 bases between the two ends. The CDR3 consists of 15 residues. CDR3 sequence (DNA): TGTGCCAGCTCACCCCAGAGACTAAAGAACACTGAAGCTTTCTTT. It specifies CASSPQRLKNTEAFF. The full variable domain, its missing parts supplied by reference TRBV18 and TRBJ1-1, is NAGVMQNPRHLVRRRGQEARLRCSPMKGHSHVYWYRQLPEEGLKFMVYLQKENIIDESGMPKERFSAEFPKEGPSILRIQQVVRGDSAAYFCASSPQRLKNTEAFFGQGTRLTVV.

In its sample, this clone was seen a few times. This chain links TRBV19 with TRBJ1-1; TRBD1 might be the D (6 bases). Germline V gene sequence: CDR1 LNHDA, CDR2 SQIVND (reference sequence). V gave up 7 bases and J gave up 0 bases, with 18 bases separating them. The CDR3 spans 16 residues. CDR3 sequence reads: CASNPTRGQMNTEAFF. The CDR3 DNA sequence: TGTGCCAGTAACCCAACCCGGGGACAAATGAACACTGAAGCTTTCTTT.

The chain carries TRBV6-1 and TRBJ2-7; 9 positions match TRBD1. Germline V CDR1 and CDR2: MNHNS, SASEGT. J lost 4 bases, V lost 10 bases, and 8 bases had no gene match. This CDR3 spans 13 amino acids. For the CDR3, the DNA is TGTGCCACCGGGGACAGGGTAGTATACGAGCAGTACTTC. It yields the protein CATGDRVVYEQYF.

The chain carries TRBV14 and TRBJ1-2, with a possible D match to TRBD1 (5 bases). Trimming left V 4 bases short and J 7 bases short, with 22 bases between. The length of the CDR3 is 16 residues. CDR1 and CDR2 from the germline V gene are SGHDN and FVKESK. The CDR3 is CASSPLTGGWFFGYTF. The CDR3 bases are TGTGCCAGCAGCCCATTAACAGGAGGATGGTTCTTTGGCTACACCTTC.

This clone turned up a few times. The chain recombines TRBV29-1 with TRBJ2-3; perhaps TRBD2 as D (6 bases). V lost 4 bases and J lost 4, with 15 bases in between. In germline, CDR1 is SQVTM, CDR2 ANQGSEA. The CDR3 loop spans 14 amino acids. This CDR3 is CSVGMGEAADTQYF. CDR3 DNA: TGCAGCGTTGGTATGGGGGAGGCCGCAGATACGCAGTATTTT.

J is TRBJ1-4 and V is TRBV7-9; TRBD1 is a possible D gene (6 bases). Trimming stripped 0 bases from V and 7 bases from J, with 6 bases between. The CDR3 spans 13 residues. Germline V gene sequence: CDR1 SEHNR, CDR2 FQNEAQ (reference sequence). Written as DNA, the CDR3 is TGTGCCAGCAGCTTAGCAGGGGGTGAAAAACTGTTTTTT. Protein product: CASSLAGGEKLFF.

This chain joins TRBV6-6 and TRBJ2-7; 9 bases are shared with TRBD2. V lost 6 bases to trimming and J lost 2 bases; unmatched junction nucleotides: 5. CDR3 length: 14 amino acids. Per the germline V gene, CDR1 is MNHNY and CDR2 is SVGAGI (reference sequence). The CDR3 coding sequence is TGTGCCAGCAGGTCTAGCGGGGATACCTACGAGCAGTACTTC. It encodes CASRSSGDTYEQYF.

The genes are TRBV10-1 and TRBJ1-2; the match to TRBD1 covers 8 bases. The CDR3 is made up of 15 amino acids. Per the germline V gene, CDR1 is WNHNN and CDR2 is SYGVQD (reference sequence). Germline trimming cut 2 bases from V and 5 bases from J; bases unmatched to any gene: 7. CDR3 protein: CASSETGGRRYGYTF. The CDR3 region has the DNA TGCGCCAGCAGTGAGACAGGGGGGAGGCGTTATGGCTACACCTTC.

This clone occurred a few times. The sample carries other DNA sequences with the same CDR3. The chain couples TRBV5-1 to TRBJ1-5; 7 bases map to TRBD1. The CDR3 is 14 amino acids. J lost 4 bases, V lost 0 bases, and 1 base had no gene match. Per the germline V gene, CDR1 is SGHRS and CDR2 is YFSETQ. The DNA of the CDR3 is TGCGCCAGCAGCTTGGGGGACAGAAATCAGCCCCAGCATTTT. It encodes CASSLGDRNQPQHF.

The chain couples TRBV5-1 to TRBJ2-7; the D is unclear. This CDR3 is built from 14 residues. V lost 0 bases and J lost 1, with 8 bases in between. The V gene's germline CDR1 is SGHRS and CDR2 YFSETQ. This chain's CDR3 is CASSLVGTSYEQYF. Written as DNA, the CDR3 is TGCGCCAGCAGCTTGGTGGGAACTTCCTACGAGCAGTACTTC.

J is TRBJ2-3 and V is TRBV7-2; D remains ambiguous. The CDR3 is made up of 19 amino acids. V was clipped by 5 bases and J by 5 bases, with 29 bases between them. CDR1 and CDR2 from the germline V gene are SGHTA and FQGNSA. DNA of the CDR3: TGTGCCAGCAGCACACCAATACTCGACAACACCTCCCCCCGAGATACGCAGTATTTT. Its protein is CASSTPILDNTSPRDTQYF.

V is TRBV18 and J is TRBJ2-1; D unresolved. V lost 2 bases, J lost 0 bases, and 8 bases lay in between. CDR3 length equals 15 residues. CDR1 and CDR2 (germline): KGHSH, LQKENI. The DNA for the CDR3 is TGTGCCAGCTCACCAGATTTAAGCTCCTACAATGAGCAGTTCTTC. It specifies CASSPDLSSYNEQFF.

The V and J genes are TRBV28 and TRBJ2-1, with 10 bases aligning to TRBD2. Germline CDR1 and CDR2: MDHEN and SYDVKM. The V segment lost 1 base and the J segment 8 bases; nucleotides outside the gene matches: 5. CDR3 length: 15 amino acids. CDR3: CASSLSGTSAHEQFF. The CDR3 nucleotides read TGTGCCAGCAGTTTATCGGGGACTAGCGCACATGAGCAGTTCTTC.

This chain joins TRBV10-1 and TRBJ1-2, with a possible D match to TRBD1 (5 bases). The germline V gene has CDR1 WNHNN and CDR2 SYGVQD (reference sequence). This CDR3 is built from 14 residues. V was cut by 0 bases and J by 8 bases, with 13 bases left in between. The chain's CDR3 is CASSESMQGGGYTF. DNA for the CDR3: TGCGCCAGCAGTGAGTCGATGCAGGGCGGCGGCTACACCTTC.

The chain recombines TRBV19 with TRBJ2-7; 7 bases are shared with TRBD2. CDR1 and CDR2 (germline): LNHDA, SQIVND (reference sequence). J lost 4 bases, V lost 4 bases, and 7 bases had no gene match. CDR3 size: 14 residues. CDR3 residues: CASSSGSLSYEQYF. DNA for the CDR3: TGTGCCAGTAGTAGCGGGAGCTTATCGTACGAGCAGTACTTC.